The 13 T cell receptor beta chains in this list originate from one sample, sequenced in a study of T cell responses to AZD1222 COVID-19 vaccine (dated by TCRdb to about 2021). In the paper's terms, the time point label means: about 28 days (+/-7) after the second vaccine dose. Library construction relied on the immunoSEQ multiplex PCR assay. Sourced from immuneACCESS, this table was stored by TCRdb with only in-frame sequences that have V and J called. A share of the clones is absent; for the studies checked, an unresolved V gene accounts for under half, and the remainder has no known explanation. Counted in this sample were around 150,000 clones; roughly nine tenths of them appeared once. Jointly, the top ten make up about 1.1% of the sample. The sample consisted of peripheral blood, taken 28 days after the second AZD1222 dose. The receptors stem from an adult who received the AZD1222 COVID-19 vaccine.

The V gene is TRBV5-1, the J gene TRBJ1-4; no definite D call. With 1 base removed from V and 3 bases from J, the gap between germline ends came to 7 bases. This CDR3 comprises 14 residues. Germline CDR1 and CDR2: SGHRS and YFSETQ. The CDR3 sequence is CASSLRWANEKLFF. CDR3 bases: TGCGCCAGCAGCTTGAGGTGGGCTAATGAAAAACTGTTTTTT.

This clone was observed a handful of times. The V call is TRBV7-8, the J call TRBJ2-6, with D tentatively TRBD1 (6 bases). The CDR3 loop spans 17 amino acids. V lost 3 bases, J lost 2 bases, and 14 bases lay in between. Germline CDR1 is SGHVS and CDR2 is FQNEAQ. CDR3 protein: CASSFYNQGTGANVLTF. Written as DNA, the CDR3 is TGTGCCAGCAGCTTCTATAACCAGGGGACTGGGGCCAACGTCCTGACTTTC. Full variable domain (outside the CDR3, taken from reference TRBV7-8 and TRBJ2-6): GAGVSQSPRYKVAKRGQDVALRCDPISGHVSLFWYQQALGQGPEFLTYFQNEAQLDKSGLPSDRFFAERPEGSVSTLKIQRTQQEDSAVYLCASSFYNQGTGANVLTFGAGSRLTVL.

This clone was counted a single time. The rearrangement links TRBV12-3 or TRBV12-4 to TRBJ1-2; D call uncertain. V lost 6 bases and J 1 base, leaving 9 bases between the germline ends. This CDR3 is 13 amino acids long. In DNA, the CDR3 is TGTGCCAGCAGCCCTCTTTATAACTATGGCTACACCTTC. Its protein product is CASSPLYNYGYTF.

In DNA form, the CDR3 reads TGTGCCAGCAGTCGCTATGGGGTGATTGAAGAAAAACTGTTTTTT. Translated: CASSRYGVIEEKLFF. The V gene is TRBV14, the J gene TRBJ1-4; D remains unclear. Trimming left V 6 bases short and J 8 bases short, with 19 bases between. This CDR3 has 15 residues. Germline V lookup: CDR1 SGHDN, CDR2 FVKESK.

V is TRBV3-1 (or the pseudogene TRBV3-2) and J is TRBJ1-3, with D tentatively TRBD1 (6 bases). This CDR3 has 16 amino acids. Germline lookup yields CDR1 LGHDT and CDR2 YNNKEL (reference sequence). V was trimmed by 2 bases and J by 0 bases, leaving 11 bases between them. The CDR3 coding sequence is TGTGCCAGCAGCCAATATAAACAGGGCTCTGGAAACACCATATATTTT. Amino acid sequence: CASSQYKQGSGNTIYF.

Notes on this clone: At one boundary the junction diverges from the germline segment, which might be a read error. The CDR3 bases are TGTGCCAGCAGTTTAACGCATCGGGACAAAGGGTTCTTC. Protein sequence: CASSLTHRDKGFF. The V call is TRBV12-3 or TRBV12-4, the J call TRBJ1-2; the D gene is possibly TRBD1 (6 bases). The CDR3 runs to 13 residues.

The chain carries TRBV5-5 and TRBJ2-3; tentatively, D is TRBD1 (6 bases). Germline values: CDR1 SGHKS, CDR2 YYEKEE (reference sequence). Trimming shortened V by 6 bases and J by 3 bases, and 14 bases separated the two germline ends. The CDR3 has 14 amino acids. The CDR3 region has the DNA TGTGCCAGCACCCTGGACAGCCGAACAGATACGCAGTATTTT. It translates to CASTLDSRTDTQYF.

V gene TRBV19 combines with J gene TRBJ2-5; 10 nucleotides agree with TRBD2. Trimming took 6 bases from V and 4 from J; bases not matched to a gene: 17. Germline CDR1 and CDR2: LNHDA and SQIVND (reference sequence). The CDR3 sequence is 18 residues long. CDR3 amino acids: CASRGQPSGGASGETQYF. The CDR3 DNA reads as TGTGCCAGTAGGGGACAGCCGAGCGGGGGGGCCTCGGGAGAGACCCAGTACTTC.

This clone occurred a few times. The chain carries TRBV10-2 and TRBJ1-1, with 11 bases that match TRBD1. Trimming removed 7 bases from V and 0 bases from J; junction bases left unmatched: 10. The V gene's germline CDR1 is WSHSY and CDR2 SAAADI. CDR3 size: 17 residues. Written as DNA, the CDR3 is TGCGCCAGCACCCCCGGGACAGGGGGTTCAATGAACACTGAAGCTTTCTTT. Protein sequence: CASTPGTGGSMNTEAFF.

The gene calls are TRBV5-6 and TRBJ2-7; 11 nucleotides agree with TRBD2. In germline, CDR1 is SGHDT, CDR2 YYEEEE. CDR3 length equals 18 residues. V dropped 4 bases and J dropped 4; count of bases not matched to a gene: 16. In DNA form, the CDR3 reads TGTGCCAGCAGCGCAATCGGCCAATGGGGACTAGCGGATTACGAGCAGTACTTC. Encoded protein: CASSAIGQWGLADYEQYF.

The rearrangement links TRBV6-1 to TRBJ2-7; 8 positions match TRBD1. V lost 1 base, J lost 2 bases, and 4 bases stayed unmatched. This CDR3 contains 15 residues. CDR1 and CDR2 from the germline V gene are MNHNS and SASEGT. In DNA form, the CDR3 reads TGTGCCAGCAGTGAAGGGACAGGGACTCCCTACGAGCAGTACTTC. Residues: CASSEGTGTPYEQYF.

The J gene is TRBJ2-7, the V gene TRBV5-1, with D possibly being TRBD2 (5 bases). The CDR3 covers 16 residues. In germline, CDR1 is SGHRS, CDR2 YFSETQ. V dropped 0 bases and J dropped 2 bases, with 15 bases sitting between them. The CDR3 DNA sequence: TGCGCCAGCAGCTTGGCCGGGGTCATCCAAACCTACGAGCAGTACTTC. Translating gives CASSLAGVIQTYEQYF.

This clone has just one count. Here the CDR3 reads CASSDFSSSSYNEQFF. In nucleotides, the CDR3 is TGTGCCAGCAGTGACTTCTCATCCTCCTCCTACAATGAGCAGTTCTTC. The chain employs TRBV6-4 and TRBJ2-1; D uncertain. Trimming removed 1 base from V and 0 bases from J, with 10 bases in between. This CDR3 is 16 amino acids long. CDR1 MRHNA and CDR2 SNTAGT come from the germline V gene.